This entry lists 20 T cell receptor beta chains sequenced from one sample in a study of spatial heterogeneity in lung cancer. Time point here: sample taken at primary tumor resection. Overall study results and limits: Tumors with more nonsynonymous mutations had more expanded intratumoral alpha and beta TCRs.

Each CDR3 protein gets one entry after TCRdb re-called the 5' RACE reads with MiXCR. This sample has around 1,600 distinct CDR3 sequences; 9.5% to 15% occur once, and the top ten carry 35% to 50%. For these receptors, no antigen is known. Here the sequenced sample was lung tumor tissue, taken at surgery. The receptor set was obtained from a male donor with early-stage non-small cell lung cancer.

There are many counts of this clonotype. The V and J genes are TRBV10-3 and TRBJ1-5, with D uncertain. CDR1 and CDR2 (germline): ENHRY, SYGVKD. V was clipped by 2 bases and J by 7 bases, with 6 bases between them. CDR3 size: 12 residues. CDR3 in DNA: TGTGCCATCAGTGAGGGGAGCCAGCCCCAGCATTTT. Amino acid sequence: CAISEGSQPQHF.

This clonotype has just a few counts. The chain recombines TRBV7-6 with TRBJ2-5; TRBD2 matches at 7 bases. J lost 9 bases, V lost 5 bases, and 6 bases had no gene match. The CDR3 is 12 residues long. The germline CDR1 and CDR2 sequences are SGHVS and FNYEAQ. The CDR3 sequence: CASSPRGGAQYF. The CDR3 DNA follows: TGTGCCAGCAGCCCACGGGGAGGGGCCCAGTACTTC. The full variable domain, completed using reference TRBV7-6 and TRBJ2-5, is GAGVSQSPRYKVTKRGQDVALRCDPISGHVSLYWYRQALGQGPEFLTYFNYEAQQDKSGLPNDRFSAERPEGSISTLTIQRTEQRDSAMYRCASSPRGGAQYFGPGTRLLVL.

The chain has TRBV7-6 and TRBJ1-1; tentative D call: TRBD1 (5 bases). This CDR3 is 13 amino acids long. The V end was cut by 2 bases, the J end by 1 base, with 5 bases between. CDR1 and CDR2 (germline): SGHVS, FNYEAQ. This CDR3 reads CASSLTGNTEAFF. CDR3 bases: TGTGCCAGCAGCTTAACAGGGAACACTGAAGCTTTCTTT.

V usage is TRBV5-1 and J usage is TRBJ2-4; the match to TRBD2 covers 8 bases. In germline, CDR1 is SGHRS, CDR2 YFSETQ. The CDR3 spans 14 residues. V was pared by 2 bases and J by 10 bases, with 8 bases of the junction left unmatched. The CDR3 coding sequence is TGCGCCAGCAGCTTTACCCGCGGGAGGCGGATTCAGTACTTC. Translation gives CASSFTRGRRIQYF.

By its share, this clonotype is medium-sized. This chain joins TRBV6-6 and TRBJ1-1, with D hard to call. There are 13 residues in the CDR3. V gave up 4 bases and J gave up 1 base, with 7 bases separating them. Germline values: CDR1 MNHNY, CDR2 SVGAGI (reference sequence). This chain's CDR3 is CASSFTANTEAFF. The DNA for the CDR3 is TGTGCCAGCAGTTTCACAGCGAACACTGAAGCTTTCTTT.

This clonotype was seen more than once but under ten times. The CDR3 nucleotides are TGTGCCAGCAGCTTAGCGGCAGGGGTTGCCAACGTCCTGACTTTC. Amino acid sequence: CASSLAAGVANVLTF. The rearrangement joins TRBV7-6 to TRBJ2-6; D is perhaps TRBD1 (6 bases). CDR1 and CDR2 (germline): SGHVS, FNYEAQ. The CDR3 extends over 15 amino acids. V lost 0 bases to trimming and J lost 7 bases, with 10 bases between them.

By sample fraction, this clonotype is medium-sized. The chain employs TRBV9 and TRBJ2-1, with 7 positions matching TRBD2. Germline V gives CDR1 SGDLS, CDR2 YYNGEE. This CDR3 has 16 amino acids. V was clipped by 3 bases and J by 1 base; unmatched bases: 7. CDR3 sequence (DNA): TGTGCCAGCAGCGAGAGCGGGGAGGAGTCCTACAATGAGCAGTTCTTC. It translates to CASSESGEESYNEQFF.

By sample fraction, this clonotype is medium-sized. The rearrangement joins TRBV28 to TRBJ2-7; 9 bases fit TRBD2. Germline trimming cut 10 bases from V and 2 bases from J; bases unmatched to any gene: 6. Germline CDR1 MDHEN, CDR2 SYDVKM. CDR3 length equals 13 residues. CDR3 sequence reads: CATRAGGPYEQYF. Here the CDR3 DNA reads TGTGCCACCAGAGCGGGAGGCCCCTACGAGCAGTACTTC. The entire variable domain, with the rest obtained from reference TRBV28 and TRBJ2-7, is as follows: DVKVTQSSRYLVKRTGEKVFLECVQDMDHENMFWYRQDPGLGLRLIYFSYDVKMKEKGDIPEGYSVSREKKERFSLILESASTNQTSMYLCATRAGGPYEQYFGPGTRLTVT.

V usage is TRBV7-9 and J usage is TRBJ1-5, with a tentative D call TRBD1 (6 bases). This CDR3 has 16 residues. Looked up from germline, CDR1 is SEHNR and CDR2 is FQNEAQ (reference sequence). Trimming took 1 base from V and 3 from J, leaving 13 bases between them. Written as DNA, the CDR3 is TGTGCCAGCAGCTTAGGGAGCAGGGGTCACAATCAGCCCCAGCATTTT. Translated: CASSLGSRGHNQPQHF.

The chain is built from TRBV23-1 and TRBJ2-7; D perhaps matches TRBD1 (5 bases). TRBV23-1 carries the ORF label, with uncertain function. CDR3 length: 16 amino acids. Trimming cost V 4 bases and J 0 bases, with 16 bases left between them. This CDR3 reads CASSLPGGRASYEQYV. As DNA, the CDR3 is TGCGCCAGCAGTCTTCCAGGCGGCAGGGCCTCCTACGAGCAGTACGTC.

This clonotype is judged large. V usage is TRBV9 and J usage is TRBJ2-7, with D possibly TRBD2 on 6 matching bases. Germline CDR1 SGDLS, CDR2 YYNGEE. Deletions cut 3 bases from V and 3 bases from J, with 25 bases between. The CDR3 totals 18 residues. CDR3 bases: TGTGCCAGCAGCGAGGGAGATGGACGGGGGAACGTGGGCTACGAGCAGTACTTC. Its protein is CASSEGDGRGNVGYEQYF.

This clonotype is categorized as medium-sized. The rearrangement joins TRBV11-2 to TRBJ2-7; D gene unclear. Trimming stripped 5 bases from V and 3 bases from J, with 2 bases between. This CDR3 is 10 amino acids long. In germline, CDR1 is SGHAT, CDR2 FQNNGV. The CDR3 nucleotides read TGTGCCAGCAGCCTCTACGAGCAGTACTTC. Its translation: CASSLYEQYF.

In the case of this clonotype: The junction and the germline gene differ at one end; a read error may be behind it. The chain uses TRBV7-8 and TRBJ2-7; 12 positions agree with TRBD2. CDR1 and CDR2 (germline): SGHVS, FQNEAQ. This CDR3 spans 12 amino acids. The CDR3 here is CASSTSSGRAFF. The CDR3 nucleotides read TGTGCCAGCAGCACTTCTAGCGGGAGGGCCTTTTTT.

This clonotype was detected many times. The V gene is TRBV24-1, the J gene TRBJ2-3; maybe TRBD2 (6 bases). Trimming stripped 3 bases from V and 5 bases from J, with 14 bases between. In germline, CDR1 is KGHDR, CDR2 SFDVKD. This CDR3 comprises 15 residues. The chain's CDR3 is CATSDGGTLKDTQYF. As DNA, the CDR3 is TGTGCCACCAGTGATGGGGGGACTCTTAAAGATACGCAGTATTTT.

By sample fraction, this clonotype is medium-sized (0.01 to 0.1%). The V and J genes are TRBV19 and TRBJ2-1; D is possibly TRBD1 or TRBD2 (5 bases each). The CDR3 consists of 16 residues. The V end lost 4 bases, the J end lost 2 bases, and 15 bases lay between the germline ends. The germline CDR1 and CDR2 sequences are LNHDA and SQIVND (reference sequence). The CDR3 loop reads CASSKGPGKTYNEQFF. CDR3 nucleotide sequence: TGTGCCAGTAGTAAGGGGCCGGGGAAAACCTACAATGAGCAGTTCTTC.

This clonotype is classed as medium-sized. The gene calls are TRBV28 and TRBJ2-4; tentatively, D is TRBD2 (6 bases). Germline CDR1 reads MDHEN; CDR2 reads SYDVKM. V lost 5 bases, J lost 5 bases, and 16 bases lay in between. This CDR3 has 15 residues. The CDR3 is CASSPPAGGENIQYF. The CDR3 DNA sequence: TGTGCCAGCAGTCCGCCTGCGGGCGGGGAAAACATTCAGTACTTC.

This clonotype was detected a few times. The V gene is TRBV28, the J gene TRBJ1-6; TRBD1 agrees at 7 bases. Germline V CDR1 and CDR2: MDHEN, SYDVKM. Unmatched junction bases numbered 10, after V lost 11 bases and J lost 9 bases. CDR3 size: 13 residues. In nucleotides, the CDR3 is TGTGCCGGTCGACAGGGAAATTCTTCACCCCTCCACTTT. Amino acid sequence: CAGRQGNSSPLHF.

Turning to this clonotype: This may be a read error: a much more frequent sequence differs by one nucleotide. The chain combines TRBV30 with TRBJ1-2, with D possibly TRBD1 on 5 matching bases. CDR3 length: 12 amino acids. Looked up from germline, CDR1 is GTSNPN and CDR2 is SVGIG (reference sequence). The CDR3 bases are TGTGCCTGGAGTGAGGGGAGCTATGGCTACCCCTTC. Its protein is CAWSEGSYGYPF. Full variable domain (outside the CDR3, taken from reference TRBV30 and TRBJ1-2): SQTIHQWPATLVQPVGSPLSLECTVEGTSNPNLYWYRQAAGRGLQLLFYSVGIGQISSEVPQNLSASRPQDRQFILSSKKLLLSDSGFYLCAWSEGSYGYPFGSGTRLTVV.

The table lists this clonotype with a few counts. The V gene is TRBV7-9, the J gene TRBJ2-5, with a tentative D call TRBD1 (5 bases). Looked up from germline, CDR1 is SEHNR and CDR2 is FQNEAQ (reference sequence). V shed 0 bases and J shed 4 bases, with 9 bases lying between them. CDR3 length: 14 amino acids. CDR3: CASSLARRGETQYF. The CDR3 bases are TGTGCCAGCAGCTTAGCCCGTAGGGGAGAGACCCAGTACTTC.

Sample share makes this clonotype medium-sized. The chain links TRBV11-2 to TRBJ2-1; no clear D gene. The CDR3 extends over 13 amino acids. Trimming stripped 1 base from V and 8 bases from J, with 9 bases between. Per germline, CDR1 SGHAT and CDR2 FQNNGV. This CDR3 is CASSLVLGHEQFF. CDR3 sequence (DNA): TGTGCCAGCAGCTTAGTTTTGGGCCATGAGCAGTTCTTC.